One sample yielded the 31 T cell receptor beta chains listed below, sequenced in a study of cytotoxic CD8 clonotypes in ibrutinib-treated CLL. The method was immunoSEQ multiplex PCR; TCRdb's version includes in-frame clones alone and lacks a portion of them. The sample holds 40,000 to 50,000 clones, more than 55% seen once. Sequencing was performed on PBMCs, taken after 24 months of ibrutinib treatment. The receptors were sampled from a human donor with chronic lymphocytic leukemia.

The chain links TRBV29-1 to TRBJ2-3; 7 bases fit TRBD1. The CDR3 contains 15 residues. The junction had 12 bases not matched to a gene; V was cut back by 6 bases and J by 3 bases. CDR1 and CDR2 from the germline V gene are SQVTM and ANQGSEA. CDR3 coding DNA: TGCAGCGTGTCCAAACCGGGACAGTCGACAGATACGCAGTATTTT. The encoded protein is CSVSKPGQSTDTQYF.

This clone was counted a few times. The chain carries TRBV19 and TRBJ1-2; TRBD1 aligns across 7 bases. Losses at the gene ends were 6 bases for V and 5 bases for J; bases not matched to a gene: 15. The CDR3 is 16 residues long. The germline V gene has CDR1 LNHDA and CDR2 SQIVND (reference sequence). This CDR3 is CASRRKGAGGPYGYTF. DNA of the CDR3: TGTGCCAGTAGACGAAAAGGGGCAGGGGGGCCGTATGGCTACACCTTC.

The chain has TRBV29-1 and TRBJ2-3, with 7 bases that match TRBD1. Trimming removed 6 bases from V and 6 bases from J; junction bases left unmatched: 12. The CDR3 has 14 residues. Germline V gene data show CDR1 as SQVTM and CDR2 as ANQGSEA. The CDR3 reads CSVIRFRGTDTQYF. The CDR3 DNA sequence: TGCAGCGTAATTCGTTTCAGGGGGACCGATACGCAGTATTTT.

J is TRBJ1-3 and V is TRBV5-6; 8 nucleotides align to TRBD1. V lost 3 bases to trimming and J lost 2 bases; unmatched junction nucleotides: 1. The CDR3 is made up of 14 amino acids. Germline V gene data show CDR1 as SGHDT and CDR2 as YYEEEE. The CDR3 coding sequence is TGTGCCAGCAGCTCGGACAGGGCTGGAAACACCATATATTTT. Translating gives CASSSDRAGNTIYF.

This chain uses TRBV28 with TRBJ2-1; possibly TRBD2 for D (6 bases). Trimming took 4 bases from V and 9 from J, leaving 10 bases between them. The CDR3 contains 12 residues. From germline, CDR1 is MDHEN and CDR2 SYDVKM. As DNA, the CDR3 is TGTGCCAGCAGTTCGGGACTTGGTGAGCAGTTCTTC. Protein: CASSSGLGEQFF.

In DNA, the CDR3 is TGCGCCAGCAGCGCCCGGACTACCCAGAACACCGGGGAGCTGTTTTTT. Translation gives CASSARTTQNTGELFF. V usage is TRBV4-1 and J usage is TRBJ2-2; tentative D call: TRBD2 (6 bases). Per the germline V gene, CDR1 is MGHRA and CDR2 is YSYEKL. The ends were cut back, 5 bases at V and 1 base at J, with 14 bases in the middle. The CDR3 is 16 amino acids.

The CDR3: CAIRPGQKGELFF. For the CDR3, the DNA is TGTGCCATCAGGCCGGGACAAAAAGGGGAGCTGTTTTTT. The chain recombines TRBV10-3 with TRBJ2-2; D possibly corresponds to TRBD1 (6 bases). With 6 bases removed from V and 8 bases from J, the gap between germline ends came to 13 bases. This CDR3 has 13 amino acids. CDR1 is ENHRY and CDR2 is SYGVKD in the germline V gene.

The V call is TRBV5-1, the J call TRBJ1-6; D is unresolved. V lost 0 bases, J lost 8 bases, and 12 bases lay in between. The CDR3 contains 15 residues. Germline CDR1 SGHRS, CDR2 YFSETQ. CDR3 coding DNA: TGCGCCAGCAGCTTGGATTTAGGCCCTGATTCACCCCTCCACTTT. It is translated as CASSLDLGPDSPLHF.

This chain joins TRBV5-1 and TRBJ1-2; D unresolved. The CDR3 sequence is 12 residues long. The germline gives CDR1 SGHRS, CDR2 YFSETQ. V was clipped by 4 bases and J by 2 bases, with 6 bases between them. The DNA for the CDR3 is TGCGCCAGCAGCAGAGAAAACTATGGCTACACCTTC. It is translated as CASSRENYGYTF.

The chain is built from TRBV7-9 and TRBJ1-2; TRBD1 agrees at 7 bases. The V and J ends lost 4 bases and 6 bases, in that order; junction bases with no gene match: 8. Looked up from germline, CDR1 is SEHNR and CDR2 is FQNEAQ (reference sequence). This CDR3 is built from 14 residues. The CDR3 bases are TGTGCCAGCAGCTCTCGACAGGGTTTGGATGGCTACACCTTC. It specifies CASSSRQGLDGYTF.

This chain connects TRBV5-1 to TRBJ2-5; no clear D gene. V lost 4 bases and J lost 1, with 11 bases in between. Per germline, CDR1 SGHRS and CDR2 YFSETQ. The CDR3 is 14 amino acids. The CDR3, as DNA: TGCGCCAGCAGCCCCACTGCCAGCCAAGAGACCCAGTACTTC. It yields the protein CASSPTASQETQYF. The variable domain in full, with the rest retrieved from reference TRBV5-1 and TRBJ2-5, is KAGVTQTPRYLIKTRGQQVTLSCSPISGHRSVSWYQQTPGQGLQFLFEYFSETQRNKGNFPGRFSGRQFSNSRSEMNVSTLELGDSALYLCASSPTASQETQYFGPGTRLLVL.

This clone was detected a few times. The chain couples TRBV9 to TRBJ2-6; no clear D. The ends were cut back, 0 bases at V and 0 bases at J, with 4 bases in the middle. Germline CDR1 reads SGDLS; CDR2 reads YYNGEE. The CDR3 runs 15 residues. The CDR3 loop reads CASSVGSSGANVLTF. The CDR3 nucleotides are TGTGCCAGCAGCGTAGGGAGCTCTGGGGCCAACGTCCTGACTTTC.

The rearrangement uses TRBV7-9 and TRBJ2-2; perhaps TRBD2 as D (5 bases). The V gene lost 5 bases and the J gene lost 7 bases, with 14 bases spanning the gap. The length of the CDR3 is 14 residues. Germline-derived CDR1 and CDR2 are SEHNR and FQNEAQ (reference sequence). CDR3 DNA sequence: TGTGCCAGCAGCCCCAGCGGTCGCGGCGGGGAGCTGTTTTTT. It codes for CASSPSGRGGELFF.

This sequence joins TRBV7-6 and TRBJ2-7; 10 bases map to TRBD1. CDR3 length equals 14 residues. With V trimmed by 4 bases and J by 5 bases, 5 bases remained unmatched. The germline V gene encodes CDR1 SGHVS and CDR2 FNYEAQ. The CDR3 coding sequence is TGTGCCAGCAGCTCGACAGGGGGCTGGGACGAGCAGTACTTC. Encoded protein: CASSSTGGWDEQYF.

This clone was seen once. The chain is built from TRBV5-1 and TRBJ1-6; D gene unclear. The V gene's germline CDR1 is SGHRS and CDR2 YFSETQ. With 4 bases removed from V and 10 bases from J, the gap between germline ends came to 18 bases. This CDR3 has 15 amino acids. The CDR3 here is CASSPGEGIWSPLHF. CDR3 nucleotides: TGCGCCAGCAGCCCCGGTGAGGGCATTTGGTCACCCCTCCACTTT.

This rearrangement joins TRBV4-1 to TRBJ1-5; a possible D gene is TRBD1 (5 bases). V lost 1 base and J lost 0, with 13 bases in between. Germline CDR1 MGHRA, CDR2 YSYEKL. The length of the CDR3 is 17 residues. CDR3 sequence reads: CASSQGDRSSSNQPQHF. The CDR3 bases are TGCGCCAGCAGCCAAGGGGACCGGAGTTCTAGCAATCAGCCCCAGCATTTT.

In this sample, this clone turned up a few times. The genes are TRBV6-5 and TRBJ2-7; possible D gene TRBD2, 6 bases. V lost 0 bases to trimming and J lost 2 bases, with 14 bases between them. The V gene's germline CDR1 is MNHEY and CDR2 SVGAGI. This CDR3 contains 16 residues. The CDR3 DNA is TGTGCCAGCAGTTACTCGATGGCTAGCGTAGCCTACGAGCAGTACTTC. The encoded protein is CASSYSMASVAYEQYF.

This clone has only a few counts. The gene calls are TRBV10-1 and TRBJ1-2, with a possible D match to TRBD1 (5 bases). Germline CDR1 and CDR2: WNHNN and SYGVQD (reference sequence). The germline V and J ends were trimmed by 5 bases and 6 bases, with 13 bases remaining between them. The CDR3 length is 13 residues. DNA for the CDR3: TGCGCCAGCAGTCCATCCGGGGCGAATGGCTACACCTTC. It is translated as CASSPSGANGYTF.

The chain employs TRBV2 and TRBJ1-1; D is perhaps TRBD1 (5 bases). V lost 6 bases to trimming and J lost 4 bases, with 12 bases between them. The V gene's germline CDR1 is SNHLY and CDR2 FYNNEI. The CDR3 runs 13 residues. For the CDR3, the DNA is TGTGCCAGCAGCTCAGGGCCCGGCACTGAAGCTTTCTTT. Its protein product is CASSSGPGTEAFF. The full variable domain, in which reference TRBV2 and TRBJ1-1 provide the parts outside the CDR3, is EPEVTQTPSHQVTQMGQEVILRCVPISNHLYFYWYRQILGQKVEFLVSFYNNEISEKSEIFDDQFSVERPDGSNFTLKIRSTKLEDSAMYFCASSSGPGTEAFFGQGTRLTVV.

This sequence joins TRBV4-2 and TRBJ1-6, with no clear D. This CDR3 comprises 16 residues. Germline CDR1 reads LGHNA; CDR2 reads YNFKEQ. The germline V and J ends were trimmed by 0 bases and 6 bases, with 12 bases remaining between them. The CDR3 sequence is CASSQDFNSGNSPLHF. The CDR3 nucleotides read TGTGCCAGCAGCCAAGATTTTAACAGTGGTAATTCACCCCTCCACTTT.

In its sample, this clone was seen a few times. The chain carries TRBV5-6 and TRBJ2-7, with TRBD1 matching over 7 bases. V lost 4 bases to trimming and J lost 4 bases; unmatched junction nucleotides: 14. The CDR3 has 16 residues. Germline V gene lookup returns CDR1 SGHDT and CDR2 YYEEEE. For the CDR3, the DNA is TGTGCCAGCAGCCCTAACAGGGGCCAGGCCCGTTACGAGCAGTACTTC. Translated: CASSPNRGQARYEQYF.

The chain employs TRBV19 and TRBJ1-5; D is ambiguous. There are 14 residues in the CDR3. The germline V gene encodes CDR1 LNHDA and CDR2 SQIVND (reference sequence). V was shortened by 6 bases and J by 6 bases, with 15 bases between the two germline ends. The CDR3 coding sequence is TGTGCCAGTAGCGAAGGACCGGGAGGTCAGCCCCAGCATTTT. Translating gives CASSEGPGGQPQHF.

The chain links TRBV15 to TRBJ2-7, with 8 nucleotides matching TRBD2. Losses at the gene ends were 1 base for V and 2 bases for J; bases not matched to a gene: 4. CDR3 length equals 15 residues. Per the germline V gene, CDR1 is LNHNV and CDR2 is YYDKDF (reference sequence). In nucleotides, the CDR3 is TGTGCCACCAGCAGAGGGGGTAGCGGGGCCTACGAGCAGTACTTC. The encoded protein is CATSRGGSGAYEQYF.

Judged by abundance, this clone is medium-sized. The rearrangement joins TRBV7-4 to TRBJ2-7, with D unresolved. Looked up from germline, CDR1 is SGHVT and CDR2 is SQSDAQ. This CDR3 comprises 12 residues. V lost 5 bases, J lost 7 bases, and 12 bases lay in between. The CDR3 nucleotides read TGTGCCAGCAGCCCGGCGGTGGAAGAGCAGTACTTC. Protein product: CASSPAVEEQYF.

The rearrangement uses TRBV6-1 and TRBJ1-1, with D unresolved. V dropped 5 bases and J dropped 6 bases, with 4 bases sitting between them. This CDR3 has 10 amino acids. Germline CDR1 reads MNHNS; CDR2 reads SASEGT. The chain's CDR3 is CASSRAEAFF. The DNA of the CDR3 is TGTGCCAGCAGTAGGGCTGAAGCTTTCTTT.

This clone was observed many times. The chain links TRBV6-1 to TRBJ2-2; possible D gene TRBD1, 6 bases. Per germline, CDR1 MNHNS and CDR2 SASEGT. Trimming removed 2 bases from V and 16 bases from J, with 14 bases in between. The CDR3 has 12 amino acids. The CDR3 region has the DNA TGTGCCAGCAGTGAACTATCCGGGACACCGTTTTTT. The encoded protein is CASSELSGTPFF.

The rearrangement uses TRBV7-8 and TRBJ2-5; 16 nucleotides line up with TRBD2. The V gene's germline CDR1 is SGHVS and CDR2 FQNEAQ. V gave up 0 bases and J gave up 2 bases; unmatched junction bases: 6. This CDR3 has 19 residues. In DNA form, the CDR3 reads TGTGCCAGCAGCTTAGCGAAGGGACTAGCGGGGGGGCGTCAAGAGACCCAGTACTTC. Translation gives CASSLAKGLAGGRQETQYF.

The rearrangement uses TRBV5-6 and TRBJ2-7; 7 positions match TRBD1. This CDR3 is 13 amino acids long. Germline trimming cut 3 bases from V and 4 bases from J; bases unmatched to any gene: 4. The germline CDR1 and CDR2 sequences are SGHDT and YYEEEE. The CDR3 spells CASSSIQGYEQYF. The CDR3 DNA follows: TGTGCCAGCAGCTCGATACAGGGGTACGAGCAGTACTTC.

A few counts support this clone. V and J are TRBV27 and TRBJ1-5, with D hard to call. This CDR3 has 16 amino acids. Germline V gene lookup returns CDR1 MNHEY and CDR2 SMNVEV (reference sequence). V was pared by 6 bases and J by 6 bases, with 21 bases between. The CDR3 DNA sequence: TGTGCCAGCAGCAGTTTATTGCGGGGATCGGGTCAGCCCCAGCATTTT. As protein: CASSSLLRGSGQPQHF.

The DNA of the CDR3 is TGCAGCGGGGCCGGGACTAGCGGGGCCTCGGGGACCTACGAGCAGTACTTC. It is translated as CSGAGTSGASGTYEQYF. The chain is built from TRBV29-1 and TRBJ2-7; TRBD2 agrees at 13 bases. After removal of 7 bases from V and 2 bases from J, the junction contained 14 bases not matched to a gene. CDR3 length equals 17 residues. The germline V gene encodes CDR1 SQVTM and CDR2 ANQGSEA.

This clone occurred a few times. V gene TRBV19 combines with J gene TRBJ1-5; D is perhaps TRBD1 (5 bases). CDR1 LNHDA and CDR2 SQIVND come from the germline V gene (reference sequence). Trimming took off 5 bases at V and 1 base at J, with 12 bases between the two ends. The CDR3 spans 15 residues. CDR3: CASSPSGGSNQPQHF. The DNA for the CDR3 is TGTGCCAGTAGTCCTTCCGGGGGGAGCAATCAGCCCCAGCATTTT.